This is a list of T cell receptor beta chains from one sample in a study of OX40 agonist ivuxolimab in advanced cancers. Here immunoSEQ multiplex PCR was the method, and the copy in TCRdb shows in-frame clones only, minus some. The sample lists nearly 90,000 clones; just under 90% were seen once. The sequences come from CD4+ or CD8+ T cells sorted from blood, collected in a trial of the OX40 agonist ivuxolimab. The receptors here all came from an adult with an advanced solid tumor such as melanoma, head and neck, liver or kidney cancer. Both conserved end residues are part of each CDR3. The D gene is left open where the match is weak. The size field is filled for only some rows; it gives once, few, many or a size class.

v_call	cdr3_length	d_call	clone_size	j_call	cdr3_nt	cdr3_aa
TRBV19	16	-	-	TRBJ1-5	TGTGCCAGTAGTATAGATCGGAGGGGGGGGAATCAGCCCCAGCATTTT	CASSIDRRGGNQPQHF
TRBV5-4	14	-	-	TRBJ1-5	TGTGCCAGCAGCTTGGGTGTTGGTGACCAGCCCCAGCATTTT	CASSLGVGDQPQHF
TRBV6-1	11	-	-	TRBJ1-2	TGTGCCAGCAGCACGGGACTGGATTACACCTTC	CASSTGLDYTF
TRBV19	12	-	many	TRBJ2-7	TGTGCCAGTAGTATTGGATCCTACGAGCAGTACTTC	CASSIGSYEQYF
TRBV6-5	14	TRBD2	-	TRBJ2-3	TGTGCCAGCCGATGGACTAGCGGTACAGATACGCAGTATTTT	CASRWTSGTDTQYF
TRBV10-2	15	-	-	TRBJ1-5	TGCGCCAGCAAAGCCGGGACCAGGGGCAATCAGCCCCAGCATTTT	CASKAGTRGNQPQHF
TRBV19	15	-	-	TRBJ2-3	TGTGCCAGTAGCCCCCGGCGGCAGAACACAGATACGCAGTATTTT	CASSPRRQNTDTQYF
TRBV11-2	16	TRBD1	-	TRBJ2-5	TGTGCCAGCAGCTTAGGACCGGGACAGGGGCAAGAGACCCAGTACTTC	CASSLGPGQGQETQYF
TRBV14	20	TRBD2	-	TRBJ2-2	TGTGCCAGCAGCCCCATAGCGGGGGGAGATTTGCCATCGATCCCCGGGGAGCTGTTTTTT	CASSPIAGGDLPSIPGELFF
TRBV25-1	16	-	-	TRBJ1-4	TGTGCCAGCAGTGGCCCCTGGACAGCAACTAATGAAAAACTGTTTTTT	CASSGPWTATNEKLFF
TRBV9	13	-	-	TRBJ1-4	TGTGCCAGCAGCGTAGGGTCAAATGAAAAACTGTTTTTT	CASSVGSNEKLFF
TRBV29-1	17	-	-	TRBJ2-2	TGCAGCGTTGAAGAAAGATTAATCCCGTTCAACACCGGGGAGCTGTTTTTT	CSVEERLIPFNTGELFF
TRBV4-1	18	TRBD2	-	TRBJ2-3	TGCGCCAGCAGCCAAGATCGGGCAGCGGGAGGGCGCACAGATACGCAGTATTTT	CASSQDRAAGGRTDTQYF
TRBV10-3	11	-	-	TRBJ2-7	TGTGCCATCAGTGGAGGGAACGAGCAGTACTTC	CAISGGNEQYF
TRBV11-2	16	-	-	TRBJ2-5	TGTGCCAGCAGCTCCCCCCCCGGGTCTTTACAAGAGACCCAGTACTTC	CASSSPPGSLQETQYF
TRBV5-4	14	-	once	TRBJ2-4	TGTGCCAGCAGCTTGGGAGGGACCAAAAACATTCAGTACTTC	CASSLGGTKNIQYF
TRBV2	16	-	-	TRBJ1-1	TGTGCCAGCCAAAAGAGGGGAAAGGCGGCGAACACTGAAGCTTTCTTT	CASQKRGKAANTEAFF
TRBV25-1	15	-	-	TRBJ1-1	TGTGCCAGCAGTTTGGAGGGGGATATGAACACTGAAGCTTTCTTT	CASSLEGDMNTEAFF
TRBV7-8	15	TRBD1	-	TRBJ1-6	TGTGCCAGCAGCCTTCGTCGGGACAGGGTATCACCCCTCCACTTT	CASSLRRDRVSPLHF
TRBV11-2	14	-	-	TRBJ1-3	TGTGCCAGCAGCTTAGGACCCTCTGGAAACACCATATATTTT	CASSLGPSGNTIYF
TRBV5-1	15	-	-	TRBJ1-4	TGCGCCAGCAGCTTACGCGACCCCAGGGAGGGTAAACTGTTTTTT	CASSLRDPREGKLFF
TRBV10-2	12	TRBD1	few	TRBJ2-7	TGCGCCAGCAGGCAGACAGGGGGAGAGCAGTACTTC	CASRQTGGEQYF
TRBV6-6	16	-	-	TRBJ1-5	TGTGCCAGCAGTTACTCCCCCCCGGGGGCTCGGCAGCCCCAGCATTTT	CASSYSPPGARQPQHF
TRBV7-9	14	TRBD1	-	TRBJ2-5	TGTGCCAGCAGCTCCCGGACAGGGGAAGAGACCCAGTACTTC	CASSSRTGEETQYF
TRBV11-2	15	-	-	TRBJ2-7	TGTGCCAGCAGCCCCACAAGTCTGAGCTCCTACGAGCAGTACTTC	CASSPTSLSSYEQYF
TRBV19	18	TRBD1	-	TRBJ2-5	TGTGCCAGTAGTATAGATAGGCGGACAGGGGTAATCCAAGAGACCCAGTACTTC	CASSIDRRTGVIQETQYF
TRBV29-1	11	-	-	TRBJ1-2	TGCAGCGTTGACAGGGCCTATGGCTACACCTTC	CSVDRAYGYTF
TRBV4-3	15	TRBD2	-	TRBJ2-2	TGCGCCAGCAGCCCAAGCGGGAGGTTCCCCGGGGAGCTGTTTTTT	CASSPSGRFPGELFF
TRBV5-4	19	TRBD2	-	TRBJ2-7	TGTGCCAGCAGCTTGGCTAAGACTAGCGGGAGGGCCTTTACCTACGAGCAGTACTTC	CASSLAKTSGRAFTYEQYF
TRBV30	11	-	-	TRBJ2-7	TGTGCCTGGAGTGGCCAGAACGAGCAGTACTTC	CAWSGQNEQYF
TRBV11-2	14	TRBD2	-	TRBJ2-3	TGTGCCAGCATCAAGCGGGGGGCCACAGATACGCAGTATTTT	CASIKRGATDTQYF
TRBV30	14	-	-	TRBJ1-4	TGTGCCTGGAGTATCGGGACGGCCGGGGAAAAACTGTTTTTT	CAWSIGTAGEKLFF
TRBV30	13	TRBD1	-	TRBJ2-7	TGTGCCTGGAGTGTACGAACAGGGGGCGAGCAGTACTTC	CAWSVRTGGEQYF
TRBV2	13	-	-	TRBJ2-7	TGTGCCAGCAGGACAGGCCGACCCTACGAGCAGTACTTC	CASRTGRPYEQYF
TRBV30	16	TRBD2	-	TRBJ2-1	TGTGCCTGGAGTGACGGACTAGCGGGGGGGCTGAATGAGCAGTTCTTC	CAWSDGLAGGLNEQFF
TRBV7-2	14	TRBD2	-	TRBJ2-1	TGTGCCAGCAAATTGACTAGCGGTAGCGATGAGCAGTTCTTC	CASKLTSGSDEQFF
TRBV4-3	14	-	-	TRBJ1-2	TGCGCCAGCAGCCAAGATGGGGGTTTCCCGGGCTACACCTTC	CASSQDGGFPGYTF
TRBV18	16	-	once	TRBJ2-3	TGTGCCAGCTCACCTCAAGGAGGGGGTGTCACAGATACGCAGTATTTT	CASSPQGGGVTDTQYF
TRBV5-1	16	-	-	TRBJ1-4	TGCGCCAGCAGCTTGGAGACGGGGGGCTTTAATGAAAAACTGTTTTTT	CASSLETGGFNEKLFF
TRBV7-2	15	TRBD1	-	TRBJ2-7	TGTGCCAGCAGCGTCGCCGGACAGGGGGCGGGCGAGCAGTACTTC	CASSVAGQGAGEQYF
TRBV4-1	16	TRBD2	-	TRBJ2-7	TGCGCCAGCAGCCAAGTGATTGCGGGGAGGGACCACGAGCAGTACTTC	CASSQVIAGRDHEQYF
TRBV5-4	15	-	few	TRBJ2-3	TGTGCCAGCAGCCGTCCGTCTGGGGAGGCAGATACGCAGTATTTT	CASSRPSGEADTQYF
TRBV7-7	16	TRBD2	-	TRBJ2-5	TGTGCTAGCAGCAGGACTAGCGGGGGTGGTCGGGAGACCCAGTACTTC	CASSRTSGGGRETQYF
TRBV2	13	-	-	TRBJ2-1	TGTGCCAGCGGCCAGCGGAGATACAATGAGCAGTTCTTC	CASGQRRYNEQFF
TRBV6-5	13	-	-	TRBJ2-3	TGTGCCAGCAGTTGGCAGCCAAGGGATACGCAGTATTTT	CASSWQPRDTQYF
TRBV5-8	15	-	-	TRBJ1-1	TGTGCCAGCAGCTTGGGACTCATCATGAACACTGAAGCTTTCTTT	CASSLGLIMNTEAFF
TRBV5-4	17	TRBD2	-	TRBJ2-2	TGTGCCAGCACCCCCGTCGGTATGGTAGCGGGACCCGGGGAGCTGTTTTTT	CASTPVGMVAGPGELFF
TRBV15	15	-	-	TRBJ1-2	TGTGCCACCAGCAGAGAGCGGGGCTTCAAATATGGCTACACCTTC	CATSRERGFKYGYTF
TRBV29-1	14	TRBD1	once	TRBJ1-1	TGCAGCGTTGCCCGGACAGGGGCTGGCACTGAAGCTTTCTTT	CSVARTGAGTEAFF
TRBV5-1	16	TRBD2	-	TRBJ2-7	TGCGCCAGCAGCCGCGGACTAGCGGGGAACTCCTACGAGCAGTACTTC	CASSRGLAGNSYEQYF
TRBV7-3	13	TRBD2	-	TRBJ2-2	TGTGCCAGCAGACTCAGCGGGGACGGGGAGCTGTTTTTT	CASRLSGDGELFF